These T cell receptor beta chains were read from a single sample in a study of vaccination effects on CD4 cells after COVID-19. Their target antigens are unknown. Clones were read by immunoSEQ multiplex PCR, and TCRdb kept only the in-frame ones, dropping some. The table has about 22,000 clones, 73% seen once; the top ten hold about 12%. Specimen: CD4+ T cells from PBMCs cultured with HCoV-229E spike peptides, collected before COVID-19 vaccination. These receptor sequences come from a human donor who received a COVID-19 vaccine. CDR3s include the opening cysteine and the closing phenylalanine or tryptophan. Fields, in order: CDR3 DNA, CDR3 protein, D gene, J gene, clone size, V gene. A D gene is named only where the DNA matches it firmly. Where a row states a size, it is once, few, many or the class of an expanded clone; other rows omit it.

DNA: TGTGCCAGCAGTGATGGACTCCCAAAAAGGAGTCAGCCCCAGCATTTT
CDR3: CASSDGLPKRSQPQHF
D: .
J: TRBJ1-5
size: .
V: TRBV6-4

DNA: TGTGCCAGTAGTACCCGGGACAGGGGAAGTGGGGCCAACGTCCTGACTTTC
CDR3: CASSTRDRGSGANVLTF
D: TRBD1
J: TRBJ2-6
size: once
V: TRBV19

DNA: TGTGCCAGCAGGAAAAGGGGACTAGCGGGGGCCCTAAAGAATGAGCAGTTCTTC
CDR3: CASRKRGLAGALKNEQFF
D: TRBD2
J: TRBJ2-1
size: once
V: TRBV2

DNA: TGTGCCAGCAGCGTAGGGTTGGTGGCCGATGAGACAAGGGTCACAGATACGCAGTATTTT
CDR3: CASSVGLVADETRVTDTQYF
D: .
J: TRBJ2-3
size: .
V: TRBV9

DNA: TGCAGCGTTGATGGTGACAGGGGCCATTCCCTCTACGAGCAGTACTTC
CDR3: CSVDGDRGHSLYEQYF
D: TRBD1
J: TRBJ2-7
size: .
V: TRBV29-1

DNA: TGTGCCAGCAGTGAGGACGATAACTATGGCTACACCTTC
CDR3: CASSEDDNYGYTF
D: .
J: TRBJ1-2
size: medium-sized
V: TRBV25-1

DNA: TGTGCCAGTAGTAAGACAGGGCCCGGGGGAGATGAGCAGTTCTTC
CDR3: CASSKTGPGGDEQFF
D: .
J: TRBJ2-1
size: few
V: TRBV19

DNA: TGCGCCAGCAGCCAAGGGAGACTAGCGGGGGACTCCTACGAGCAGTACTTC
CDR3: CASSQGRLAGDSYEQYF
D: TRBD2
J: TRBJ2-7
size: once
V: TRBV4-1

DNA: TGCGCCAGCAGCCAAGGACGGGGGGTCCAAGAGACCCAGTACTTC
CDR3: CASSQGRGVQETQYF
D: TRBD2
J: TRBJ2-5
size: .
V: TRBV4-1

DNA: TGTGCCAGCTTTGTTGGTAGCGGGAGTATTGCTGAGCAGTTCTTC
CDR3: CASFVGSGSIAEQFF
D: TRBD2
J: TRBJ2-1
size: .
V: TRBV6-5

DNA: TGTGCCAGTAGTAGCAGGTTCAGCTCTGGAAACACCATATATTTT
CDR3: CASSSRFSSGNTIYF
D: .
J: TRBJ1-3
size: .
V: TRBV19

DNA: TGTGCCAGCACCCCCCGTATGAAGCAGTACTTC
CDR3: CASTPRMKQYF
D: .
J: TRBJ2-7
size: few
V: TRBV11-2

DNA: TGTGCCAGCTCACCACAGGGTTATAGCAATCAGCCCCAGCATTTT
CDR3: CASSPQGYSNQPQHF
D: .
J: TRBJ1-5
size: .
V: TRBV18

DNA: TGTGCCAGCAGTAAACCCGTAGCGGGAAGCGAGACCCAGTACTTC
CDR3: CASSKPVAGSETQYF
D: TRBD2
J: TRBJ2-5
size: .
V: TRBV6-5

DNA: TGTGCCACCAGTGATCAAGGGTCGGAGACCCAGTACTTC
CDR3: CATSDQGSETQYF
D: .
J: TRBJ2-5
size: .
V: TRBV24-1

DNA: TGTGCCAGCTCACCACGGGCAGGGTCCTACGAGCAGTACTTC
CDR3: CASSPRAGSYEQYF
D: .
J: TRBJ2-7
size: .
V: TRBV18

DNA: TGTGCCAGCAGTTTAATTGGTGAAGGACTAGCGGCCACAGATACGCAGTATTTT
CDR3: CASSLIGEGLAATDTQYF
D: TRBD2
J: TRBJ2-3
size: once
V: TRBV27

DNA: TGTGCCAGCTCACCAGGGTGGCTAGCGACGGAGGGACAAGAGACCCAGTACTTC
CDR3: CASSPGWLATEGQETQYF
D: .
J: TRBJ2-5
size: .
V: TRBV18

DNA: TGTGCCAGCAGCAACGCGGGACAGGGTGGCACCGGGGAGCTGTTTTTT
CDR3: CASSNAGQGGTGELFF
D: TRBD1
J: TRBJ2-2
size: .
V: TRBV7-9

DNA: TGCGCCAGCAGTGAGGCAATCTCCTACGAGCAGTACTTC
CDR3: CASSEAISYEQYF
D: .
J: TRBJ2-7
size: .
V: TRBV10-2

DNA: TGTGCCAGCAGCCGCTCCACAGGGGGCGAGTCGGAGACCCAGTACTTC
CDR3: CASSRSTGGESETQYF
D: TRBD1
J: TRBJ2-5
size: once
V: TRBV7-7

DNA: TGTGCCAGCAGTTTCTTATACGAGCAGTACTTC
CDR3: CASSFLYEQYF
D: .
J: TRBJ2-7
size: .
V: TRBV12-3/TRBV12-4

DNA: TGCAGTGCTAGAGGCCAGGAGTGGCAGTATTTT
CDR3: CSARGQEWQYF
D: .
J: TRBJ2-3
size: .
V: TRBV20-1

DNA: TGTGCTAGTGGTTTGGTACCGGGTGCAACTAATGAAAAACTGTTTTTT
CDR3: CASGLVPGATNEKLFF
D: .
J: TRBJ1-4
size: .
V: TRBV12-5

DNA: TGTGCCAGCAGTGACTCGACATACGAGCAGTACTTC
CDR3: CASSDSTYEQYF
D: .
J: TRBJ2-7
size: .
V: TRBV6-4

DNA: TGTGCCAGCAGTAACCTAGCGGGAGGGCCCTACAATGAGCAGTTCTTC
CDR3: CASSNLAGGPYNEQFF
D: TRBD2
J: TRBJ2-1
size: .
V: TRBV6-4

DNA: TGTGCCAGCAGTAACAGGGGAGGGATCACCGGGGAGCTGTTTTTT
CDR3: CASSNRGGITGELFF
D: .
J: TRBJ2-2
size: .
V: TRBV2

DNA: TGTGCCAGCAGTTACAGGGGCTTCAATCAGCCCCAGCATTTT
CDR3: CASSYRGFNQPQHF
D: .
J: TRBJ1-5
size: .
V: TRBV6-5

DNA: TGTGCCAGCAGCCAAGGAGGAGGGGCAGGAAGTAGTAATTCACCCCTCCACTTT
CDR3: CASSQGGGAGSSNSPLHF
D: .
J: TRBJ1-6
size: .
V: TRBV3-1/TRBV3-2

DNA: TGTGCCACCAGTGCCCGCGGGGGGCGTGAGCAGTTCTTC
CDR3: CATSARGGREQFF
D: TRBD2
J: TRBJ2-1
size: .
V: TRBV24-1

DNA: TGTGCCACCAGCGTCGACGGGGGGCGGTACTACGAGCAGTACTTC
CDR3: CATSVDGGRYYEQYF
D: .
J: TRBJ2-7
size: .
V: TRBV15

DNA: TGTGCCAGCAGTGTAGCTGGGGTAGGGTATGGCTACACCTTC
CDR3: CASSVAGVGYGYTF
D: .
J: TRBJ1-2
size: .
V: TRBV27

DNA: TGTGCCAGCCGCCGGGACAGTGTGAACACCATATATTTT
CDR3: CASRRDSVNTIYF
D: TRBD1
J: TRBJ1-3
size: .
V: TRBV6-5

DNA: TGCAGTGCTAGAGATAGGGATACGCAGTATTTT
CDR3: CSARDRDTQYF
D: .
J: TRBJ2-3
size: .
V: TRBV20-1

DNA: TGTGCCAGCAGCTTAGAATGGTTCGGGAGTAACAATGAGCAGTTCTTC
CDR3: CASSLEWFGSNNEQFF
D: .
J: TRBJ2-1
size: .
V: TRBV7-9

DNA: TGTGCCAGCAGTTCAGTGGGGCCGAACACTGAAGCTTTCTTT
CDR3: CASSSVGPNTEAFF
D: .
J: TRBJ1-1
size: .
V: TRBV27

DNA: TGCGCCAGCAGCTTGGAAGGGACAGATACGCAGTATTTT
CDR3: CASSLEGTDTQYF
D: .
J: TRBJ2-3
size: .
V: TRBV5-1

DNA: TGTGCCAGCAGTTACGCAAGCGACAGCTCCTACGAGCAGTACTTC
CDR3: CASSYASDSSYEQYF
D: .
J: TRBJ2-7
size: .
V: TRBV6-5

DNA: TGTGCCAGCAGCGTACGCGCTCTTACGCGGGGGTCGGGAAACATTCAGTACTTC
CDR3: CASSVRALTRGSGNIQYF
D: TRBD2
J: TRBJ2-4
size: .
V: TRBV9

DNA: TGTGCCAGCAGCCAAGGACTAGCGGGGGCAGATACGCAGTATTTT
CDR3: CASSQGLAGADTQYF
D: TRBD2
J: TRBJ2-3
size: .
V: TRBV14

DNA: TGTGCCAGCAGCCTCGGGACTAGCGGGAGTAACCAAGAGACCCAGTACTTC
CDR3: CASSLGTSGSNQETQYF
D: TRBD2
J: TRBJ2-5
size: few
V: TRBV7-6

DNA: TGTGCCAGCAGCCCCCAGCGGGGGAGTTACAATGAGCAGTTCTTC
CDR3: CASSPQRGSYNEQFF
D: TRBD2
J: TRBJ2-1
size: .
V: TRBV3-1/TRBV3-2